The next 8 T cell receptor beta chains were all read from a single sample in a study. TCRdb re-called the 5' RACE reads with MiXCR, one entry per CDR3 protein. The sample contains 2,500 to 3,000 distinct CDR3 sequences, around 7% of which appear only once. Sample: total memory T cells from blood PBMCs. Subset meaning: transitional memory CD4+ T cells. Source of these receptors: a female donor with HIV.

This clonotype is categorized as medium-sized. The J gene is TRBJ2-6, the V gene TRBV24-1; 7 nucleotides match TRBD1. CDR1 KGHDR and CDR2 SFDVKD come from the germline V gene. CDR3 length: 17 residues. With V trimmed by 6 bases and J by 0 bases, 7 bases remained unmatched. CDR3 in amino acids: CATSTGQLRSGANVLTF. In DNA, the CDR3 is TGTGCCACCAGTACGGGACAGCTCCGCTCTGGGGCCAACGTCCTGACTTTC.

This clonotype is categorized as medium-sized (0.01 to 0.1%). The genes are TRBV5-6 and TRBJ1-2; no clear D gene. Germline CDR1 and CDR2: SGHDT and YYEEEE. V shed 1 base and J shed 4 bases, with 11 bases lying between them. The CDR3 sequence is 14 residues long. CDR3 sequence (DNA): TGTGCCAGCAGCTTGATTGCAAACTCCTATGGCTACACCTTC. Amino acid sequence: CASSLIANSYGYTF. Supplemented by reference TRBV5-6 and TRBJ1-2, the full variable domain reads DAGVTQSPTHLIKTRGQQVTLRCSPKSGHDTVSWYQQALGQGPQFIFQYYEEEERQRGNFPDRFSGHQFPNYSSELNVNALLLGDSALYLCASSLIANSYGYTFGSGTRLTVV.

By sample share, this clonotype is medium-sized (0.01 to 0.1%). The chain is built from TRBV18 and TRBJ1-1, with TRBD1 matching over 12 bases. The CDR3 is 17 residues long. CDR1 KGHSH and CDR2 LQKENI come from the germline V gene. V shed 0 bases and J 6 bases; nucleotides not matched to a gene: 8. Here the CDR3 DNA reads TGTGCCAGCTCACCACCGGGACAGGGGGCGCTGGGGTCTGAAGCTTTCTTT. This codes for CASSPPGQGALGSEAFF.

As regards this clonotype: A much larger clone is a single base away; this may be a read error. V usage is TRBV6-2 or TRBV6-3 and J usage is TRBJ1-5; D is possibly TRBD1 (5 bases). CDR1 and CDR2 from the germline V gene are MNHEY and SVGEGT. The length of the CDR3 is 13 residues. This chain's CDR3 is CDSSRQGTQPQHF. Written as DNA, the CDR3 is TGTGACAGCAGTAGACAAGGGACTCAGCCCCAGCATTTT.

This clonotype is medium-sized within its sample. The chain links TRBV5-1 to TRBJ2-5, with D unclear. Germline V gives CDR1 SGHRS, CDR2 YFSETQ. The CDR3 runs to 13 residues. The V end lost 3 bases, the J end lost 2 bases, and 8 bases lay between the germline ends. The CDR3 sequence is CASSSREQETQYF. CDR3 bases: TGCGCCAGCAGCTCTAGGGAACAAGAGACCCAGTACTTC.

By proportion, this clonotype is medium-sized. The chain couples TRBV4-1 to TRBJ1-4; D perhaps matches TRBD1 (6 bases). Trimming pared 3 bases from V and 7 bases from J, leaving 12 bases between. The CDR3 sequence is 14 residues long. The germline V gene encodes CDR1 MGHRA and CDR2 YSYEKL. CDR3 DNA sequence: TGCGCCAGCAGCCACGACAGGATGGGTGAAAAACTGTTTTTT. As protein: CASSHDRMGEKLFF.

This clonotype qualifies as medium-sized. This chain connects TRBV15 to TRBJ1-2; D ambiguous. V lost 8 bases, J lost 1 base, and 17 bases lay in between. CDR1 is LNHNV, CDR2 YYDKDF, per germline (reference sequence). This CDR3 spans 15 amino acids. This CDR3 reads CATQLWNSINYGYTF. CDR3 bases: TGTGCCACCCAACTCTGGAACAGCATTAACTATGGCTACACCTTC.

By sample fraction, this clonotype is medium-sized (0.01 to 0.1%). CDR3 DNA sequence: TGTGCCTGGGGTCACTCGAACACTGAAGCTTTCTTT. Its translation is CAWGHSNTEAFF. The rearrangement joins TRBV30 to TRBJ1-1; D call uncertain. V shed 5 bases and J shed 1 base, with 8 bases lying between them. The CDR3 runs 12 residues. CDR1 is GTSNPN and CDR2 is SVGIG in the germline V gene (reference sequence).